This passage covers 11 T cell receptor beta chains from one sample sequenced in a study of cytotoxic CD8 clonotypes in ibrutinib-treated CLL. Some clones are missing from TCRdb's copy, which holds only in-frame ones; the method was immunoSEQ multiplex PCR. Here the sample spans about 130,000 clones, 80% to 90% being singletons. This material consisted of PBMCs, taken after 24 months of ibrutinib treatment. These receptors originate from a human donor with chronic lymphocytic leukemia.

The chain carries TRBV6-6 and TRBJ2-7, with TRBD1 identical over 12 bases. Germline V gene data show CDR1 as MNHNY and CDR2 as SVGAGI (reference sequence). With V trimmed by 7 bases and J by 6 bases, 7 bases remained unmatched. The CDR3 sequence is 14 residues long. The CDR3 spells CASTGGQGAGEQYF. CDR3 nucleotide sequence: TGTGCCAGCACGGGGGGACAGGGGGCGGGCGAGCAGTACTTC.

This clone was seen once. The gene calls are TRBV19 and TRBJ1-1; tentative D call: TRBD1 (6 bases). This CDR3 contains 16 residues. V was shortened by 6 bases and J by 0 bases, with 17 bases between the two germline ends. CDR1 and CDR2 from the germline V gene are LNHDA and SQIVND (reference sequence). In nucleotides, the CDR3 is TGTGCCAGTAGACCGGGACACCTACTCGTGAACACTGAAGCTTTCTTT. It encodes CASRPGHLLVNTEAFF.

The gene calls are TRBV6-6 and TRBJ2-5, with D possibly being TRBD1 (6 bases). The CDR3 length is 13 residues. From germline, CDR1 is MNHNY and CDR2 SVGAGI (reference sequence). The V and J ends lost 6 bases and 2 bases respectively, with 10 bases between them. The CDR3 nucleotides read TGTGCCAGCAGGAACACAGGGCAAGAGACCCAGTACTTC. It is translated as CASRNTGQETQYF.

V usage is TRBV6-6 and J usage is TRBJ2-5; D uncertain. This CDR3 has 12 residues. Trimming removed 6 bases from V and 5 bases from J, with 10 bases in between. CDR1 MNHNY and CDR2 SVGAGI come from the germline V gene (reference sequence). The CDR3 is CASSPPRETQYF. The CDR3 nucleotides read TGTGCCAGCAGCCCACCCCGGGAGACCCAGTACTTC.

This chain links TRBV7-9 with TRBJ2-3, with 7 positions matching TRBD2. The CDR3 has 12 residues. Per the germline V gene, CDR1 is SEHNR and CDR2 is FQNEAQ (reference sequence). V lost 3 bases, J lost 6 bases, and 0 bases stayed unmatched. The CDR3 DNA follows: TGTGCCAGCAGCTTCGGGGGGGATACGCAGTATTTT. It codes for CASSFGGDTQYF.

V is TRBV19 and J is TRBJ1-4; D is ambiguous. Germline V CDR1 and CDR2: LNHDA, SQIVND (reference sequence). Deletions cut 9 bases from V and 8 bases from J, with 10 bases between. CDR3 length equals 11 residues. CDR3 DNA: TGTGCCAGCACTAGTGACGAAAAACTGTTTTTT. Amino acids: CASTSDEKLFF.

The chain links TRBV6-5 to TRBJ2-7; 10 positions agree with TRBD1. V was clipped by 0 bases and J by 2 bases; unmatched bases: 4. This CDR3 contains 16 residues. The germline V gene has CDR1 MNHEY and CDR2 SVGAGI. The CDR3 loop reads CASSYSIGTGAYEQYF. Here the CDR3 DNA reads TGTGCCAGCAGTTACTCGATTGGGACAGGGGCCTACGAGCAGTACTTC.

CDR3: CAWSFGSGSTREKLFF. DNA of the CDR3: TGTGCCTGGAGTTTCGGATCCGGGTCCACTCGGGAAAAACTGTTTTTT. The chain couples TRBV30 to TRBJ1-4, with unresolved D. CDR1 and CDR2 from the germline V gene are GTSNPN and SVGIG (reference sequence). Trimming shortened V by 2 bases and J by 8 bases, and 21 bases separated the two germline ends. The CDR3 contains 16 residues.

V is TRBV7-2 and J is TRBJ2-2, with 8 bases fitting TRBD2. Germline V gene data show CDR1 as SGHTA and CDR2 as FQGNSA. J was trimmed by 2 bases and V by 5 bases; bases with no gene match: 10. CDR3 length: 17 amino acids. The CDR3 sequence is CASSHPGTRHNTGELFF. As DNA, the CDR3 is TGTGCCAGCAGCCACCCCGGGACTAGACATAACACCGGGGAGCTGTTTTTT. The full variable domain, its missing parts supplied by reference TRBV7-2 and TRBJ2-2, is GAGVSQSPSNKVTEKGKDVELRCDPISGHTALYWYRQSLGQGLEFLIYFQGNSAPDKSGLPSDRFSAERTGGSVSTLTIQRTQQEDSAVYLCASSHPGTRHNTGELFFGEGSRLTVL.

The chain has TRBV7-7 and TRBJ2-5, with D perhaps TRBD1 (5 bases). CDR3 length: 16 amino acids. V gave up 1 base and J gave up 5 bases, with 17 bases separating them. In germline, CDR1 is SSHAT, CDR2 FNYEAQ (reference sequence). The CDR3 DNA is TGTGCCAGCAGCTTAGGTGGGGCAGGGAAGTGGGAGACCCAGTACTTC. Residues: CASSLGGAGKWETQYF.

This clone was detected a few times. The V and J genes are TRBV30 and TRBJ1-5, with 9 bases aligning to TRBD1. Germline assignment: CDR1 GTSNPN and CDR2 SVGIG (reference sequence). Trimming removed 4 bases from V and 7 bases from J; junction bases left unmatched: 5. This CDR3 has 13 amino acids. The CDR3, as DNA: TGTGCCTGGACTAGACAGGGGGGCCAGCCCCAGCATTTT. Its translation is CAWTRQGGQPQHF.